The 5 T cell receptor beta chains given below trace back to one sample, sequenced in a study of CD8 T cells in ankylosing spondylitis. These receptors have no identified antigens. General study findings and limits: Blood from ankylosing spondylitis patients appeared to carry a characteristic roughly 8-variant TCR beta motif.

TCRdb redid the calling of the 5' RACE reads with MiXCR, one entry per CDR3 protein. The sample includes about 750,000 distinct CDR3 sequences, 15% to 20% seen only once; the top ten take around 19%. The sequencing input was blood, either unsorted or a sorted T cell fraction (not recorded which). The receptors stem from a male donor with ankylosing spondylitis.

The J gene is TRBJ2-7, the V gene TRBV2; TRBD1 or TRBD2 may be the D gene (5 bases each). The CDR3 loop spans 12 amino acids. Trimming cost V 3 bases and J 7 bases, with 10 bases left between them. Germline CDR1 SNHLY, CDR2 FYNNEI. The CDR3 DNA follows: TGTGCCAGCAGTGAGCGGTGGGGGGAGCAGTACTTC. Translating it yields CASSERWGEQYF.

This clonotype was observed a handful of times. The J gene is TRBJ2-2, the V gene TRBV5-1; TRBD2 agrees at 13 bases. Germline V gene lookup returns CDR1 SGHRS and CDR2 YFSETQ. The CDR3 consists of 20 residues. V trimming: 1 base; J trimming: 0 bases; junction bases outside the gene matches: 9. The CDR3 bases are TGCGCCAGCAGCTTGCGGGGACTAGCGGGACCGGCTCCGAACACCGGGGAGCTGTTTTTT. It encodes CASSLRGLAGPAPNTGELFF. Combining the CDR3 with reference TRBV5-1 and TRBJ2-2 gives the whole variable domain KAGVTQTPRYLIKTRGQQVTLSCSPISGHRSVSWYQQTPGQGLQFLFEYFSETQRNKGNFPGRFSGRQFSNSRSEMNVSTLELGDSALYLCASSLRGLAGPAPNTGELFFGEGSRLTVL.

In this sample, this clonotype turned up a few times. This chain links TRBV7-2 with TRBJ2-1; D is perhaps TRBD2 (7 bases). The CDR3 is made up of 15 amino acids. Per germline, CDR1 SGHTA and CDR2 FQGNSA. Trimming left V 5 bases short and J 4 bases short, with 15 bases between. The CDR3 here is CASSSGTLPYNEQFF. The CDR3 nucleotides are TGTGCCAGCAGCAGCGGGACACTCCCTTACAATGAGCAGTTCTTC.

This clonotype has more than one count but fewer than ten. The chain recombines TRBV7-2 with TRBJ2-3; D possibly corresponds to TRBD2 (6 bases). Germline-derived CDR1 and CDR2 are SGHTA and FQGNSA. CDR3 length: 15 residues. V shed 5 bases and J shed 4 bases, with 16 bases lying between them. The CDR3 sequence: CASSPGETRADTQYF. CDR3 DNA sequence: TGTGCCAGCAGCCCCGGGGAGACTAGGGCAGATACGCAGTATTTT.

This chain connects TRBV7-9 to TRBJ1-2; no reliable D call. The CDR3 has 14 amino acids. Trimming removed 5 bases from V and 0 bases from J, with 10 bases in between. Germline values: CDR1 SEHNR, CDR2 FQNEAQ (reference sequence). CDR3 residues: CASSLAVANYGYTF. The CDR3 DNA sequence: TGTGCCAGCAGCCTTGCGGTAGCTAACTATGGCTACACCTTC.